These 7 T cell receptor beta chains originate from one sample sequenced in a study of cytomegalovirus exposure and HLA in healthy donors. Primers: 60 Vbeta forward and 13 Jbeta reverse. Repertoires were generated with immunoSEQ multiplex PCR, while TCRdb's copy carries only in-frame clones and drops some. The repertoire holds under 150,000 clones, with around 82% as singletons. Material: PBMCs. The receptors come from a woman in her 30s in good health and CMV-seropositive.

The chain recombines TRBV4-1 with TRBJ2-1; 8 bases agree with TRBD1. The CDR3 extends over 15 amino acids. Germline loops: CDR1 MGHRA, CDR2 YSYEKL. Germline trimming cut 0 bases from V and 8 bases from J; bases unmatched to any gene: 6. Here the CDR3 reads CASSQEARGLDEQFF. In DNA form, the CDR3 reads TGCGCCAGCAGCCAAGAGGCCAGGGGGCTGGATGAGCAGTTCTTC.

This chain joins TRBV6-1 and TRBJ2-7, with 9 bases identical to TRBD1. The germline gives CDR1 MNHNS, CDR2 SASEGT. CDR3 length equals 14 residues. Losses at the gene ends were 5 bases for V and 4 bases for J; bases not matched to a gene: 6. The CDR3: CASSTGTGRYEQYF. The CDR3 DNA follows: TGTGCCAGCAGTACCGGGACAGGGAGGTACGAGCAGTACTTC.

V gene TRBV7-9 combines with J gene TRBJ2-2; D perhaps matches TRBD2 (5 bases). From germline, CDR1 is SEHNR and CDR2 FQNEAQ (reference sequence). V lost 0 bases and J 3 bases, leaving 8 bases between the germline ends. The CDR3 contains 15 residues. CDR3 amino acids: CASSLAGVDTGELFF. The DNA for the CDR3 is TGTGCCAGCAGCTTAGCGGGAGTCGACACCGGGGAGCTGTTTTTT.

The chain recombines TRBV5-1 with TRBJ2-5, with D possibly being TRBD1 (6 bases). This CDR3 has 15 amino acids. Trimming shortened V by 0 bases and J by 2 bases, and 11 bases separated the two germline ends. Looked up from germline, CDR1 is SGHRS and CDR2 is YFSETQ. DNA of the CDR3: TGCGCCAGCAGCTTGGCTACAGGGAGACAAGAGACCCAGTACTTC. This gives the protein CASSLATGRQETQYF. The full variable domain, in which reference TRBV5-1 and TRBJ2-5 provide the parts outside the CDR3, is KAGVTQTPRYLIKTRGQQVTLSCSPISGHRSVSWYQQTPGQGLQFLFEYFSETQRNKGNFPGRFSGRQFSNSRSEMNVSTLELGDSALYLCASSLATGRQETQYFGPGTRLLVL.

The chain couples TRBV30 to TRBJ2-3; TRBD2 matches 8 bases. After removal of 0 bases from V and 5 bases from J, the junction contained 4 bases not matched to a gene. CDR3 length equals 14 residues. Germline V CDR1 and CDR2: GTSNPN, SVGIG (reference sequence). The CDR3 bases are TGTGCCTGGAGTGTAATCGGGAGGGGAGATACGCAGTATTTT. It encodes CAWSVIGRGDTQYF.

The chain has TRBV7-9 and TRBJ1-5; 7 bases match TRBD1. This CDR3 has 16 amino acids. The germline V gene has CDR1 SEHNR and CDR2 FQNEAQ (reference sequence). Losses at the gene ends were 1 base for V and 1 base for J; bases not matched to a gene: 4. CDR3: CASSLETGASNQPQHF. The CDR3 coding sequence is TGTGCCAGCAGCTTAGAAACAGGGGCCAGCAATCAGCCCCAGCATTTT.

In this sample, this clone turned up a few times. This chain links TRBV10-1 with TRBJ2-7; unclear D gene. This CDR3 spans 14 amino acids. V shed 2 bases and J shed 2 bases, with 10 bases lying between them. Germline assignment: CDR1 WNHNN and CDR2 SYGVQD (reference sequence). CDR3 DNA: TGCGCCAGCAGTGAGAATCTTCTTGCCTACGAGCAGTACTTC. Amino acid sequence: CASSENLLAYEQYF.